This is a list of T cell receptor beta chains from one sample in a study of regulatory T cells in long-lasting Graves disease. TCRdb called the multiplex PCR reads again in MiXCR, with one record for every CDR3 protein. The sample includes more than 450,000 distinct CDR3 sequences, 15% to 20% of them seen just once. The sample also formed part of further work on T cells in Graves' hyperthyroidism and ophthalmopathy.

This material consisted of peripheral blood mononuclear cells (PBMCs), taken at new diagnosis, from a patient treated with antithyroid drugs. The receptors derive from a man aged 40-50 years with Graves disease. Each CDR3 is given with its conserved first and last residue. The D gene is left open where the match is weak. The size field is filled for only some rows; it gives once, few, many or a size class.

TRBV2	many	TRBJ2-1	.	CASSEDLVAGYFF	TGTGCCAGCAGTGAAGACTTGGTAGCCGGGTACTTCTTC
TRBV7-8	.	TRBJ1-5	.	CASSLEGAYQPQHF	TGTGCCAGCAGCTTAGAGGGTGCATATCAGCCCCAGCATTTT
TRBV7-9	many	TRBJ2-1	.	CASSLLGLNEQFF	TGTGCCAGCAGCTTACTGGGACTCAATGAGCAGTTCTTC
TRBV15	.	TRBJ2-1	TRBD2	CATSPSGRASNEQFF	TGTGCCACCAGCCCGAGCGGGAGGGCCAGCAATGAGCAGTTCTTC
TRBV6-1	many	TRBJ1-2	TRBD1	CASGQGRFYGYTF	TGTGCCAGCGGACAGGGGCGCTTCTATGGCTACACCTTC
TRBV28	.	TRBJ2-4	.	CASSSQGIKNIQYF	TGTGCCAGCAGTAGTCAGGGGATTAAAAACATTCAGTACTTC
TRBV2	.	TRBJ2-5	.	CASSGGGGRETQYF	TGTGCCAGCAGTGGGGGGGGGGGGCGAGAGACCCAGTACTTC
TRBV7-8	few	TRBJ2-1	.	CASSLGGLSYNEQFF	TGTGCCAGCAGCTTAGGGGGACTTTCCTACAATGAGCAGTTCTTC
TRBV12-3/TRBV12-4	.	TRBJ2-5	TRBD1	CASSLTGVRETQYF	TGTGCCAGCAGTCTCACAGGGGTTCGAGAGACCCAGTACTTC
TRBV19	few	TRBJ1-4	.	CASSIFGGGPNEKLFF	TGTGCCAGTAGTATTTTCGGTGGAGGACCGAATGAAAAACTGTTTTTT
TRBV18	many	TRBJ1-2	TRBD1	CASSPWTGDGYTF	TGTGCCAGCTCACCGTGGACAGGGGACGGCTACACCTTC
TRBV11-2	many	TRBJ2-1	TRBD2	CASSPGLAAPSYNEQFF	TGTGCCAGCAGCCCGGGACTAGCGGCACCATCCTACAATGAGCAGTTCTTC
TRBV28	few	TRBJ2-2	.	CASREWTTNTEELFF	TGTGCCAGCCGTGAGTGGACCACGAACACCGAGGAGCTGTTTTTT
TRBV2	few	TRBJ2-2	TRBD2	CASSGGLGVVLFF	TGTGCCAGCAGTGGAGGACTAGGAGTGGTGCTGTTTTTT
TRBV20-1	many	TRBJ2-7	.	CSARDGGNSYEQYF	TGCAGTGCTAGAGATGGGGGGAACTCCTACGAGCAGTACTTC
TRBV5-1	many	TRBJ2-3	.	CASSLVDGVRDTQYF	TGTGCCAGCAGCTTGGTGGACGGGGTCAGAGATACGCAGTATTTT
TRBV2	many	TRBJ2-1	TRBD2	CASSEVRTSGAYNEQFF	TGTGCCAGCAGTGAAGTTCGGACTAGCGGGGCTTACAATGAGCAGTTCTTC
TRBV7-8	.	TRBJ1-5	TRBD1	CASSSTGGAGNQPQHF	TGTGCCAGCAGCTCAACAGGGGGCGCGGGCAATCAGCCCCAGCATTTT
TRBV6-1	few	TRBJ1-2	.	CASSPNSPNYGYTF	TGTGCCAGCAGCCCAAACTCACCAAACTATGGCTACACCTTC
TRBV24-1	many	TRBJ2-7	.	CATSDGYYEQYF	TGTGCCACCAGTGACGGTTACTACGAGCAGTACTTC
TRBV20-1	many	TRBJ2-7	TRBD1	CSARDRVSYEQYF	TGCAGTGCTAGGGACAGGGTCTCCTACGAGCAGTACTTC
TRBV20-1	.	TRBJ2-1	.	CSANPFDRSVNNEQFF	TGCAGTGCTAACCCCTTTGACAGGAGTGTGAACAATGAGCAGTTCTTC
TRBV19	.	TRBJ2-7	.	CASSRSSDYEQYF	TGTGCCAGTAGTCGTTCGTCGGATTACGAGCAGTACTTC
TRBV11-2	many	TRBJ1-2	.	CASSYGATSNYGYTF	TGTGCCAGCAGCTACGGGGCGACGAGTAACTATGGCTACACCTTC
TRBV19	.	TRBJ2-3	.	CASSIGDLQGGTQYF	TGTGCCAGTAGTATCGGGGACCTCCAAGGGGGTACGCAGTATTTT
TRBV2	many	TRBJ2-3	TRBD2	CASNLGTSGTDTQYF	TGTGCCAGCAACCTTGGGACTAGCGGGACAGATACGCAGTATTTT
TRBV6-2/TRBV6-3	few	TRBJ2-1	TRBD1	CASSYSQDRGYNEQFF	TGTGCCAGCAGTTACTCGCAGGACAGGGGCTACAATGAGCAGTTCTTC
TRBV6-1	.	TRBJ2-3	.	CASSRWGTRHTQYF	TGTGCCAGCAGTCGCTGGGGCACTAGACATACGCAGTATTTT
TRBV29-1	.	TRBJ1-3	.	CSVRTDSGNTIYF	TGCAGCGTAAGGACAGACTCTGGAAACACCATATATTTT
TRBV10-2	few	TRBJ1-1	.	CASSDNRPMYLEAFF	TGCGCCAGCAGTGACAACAGACCAATGTACCTGGAAGCTTTCTTT
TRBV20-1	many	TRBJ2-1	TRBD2	CSARGATSGSGEQFF	TGCAGTGCTAGAGGGGCGACTAGCGGGAGTGGGGAGCAGTTCTTC
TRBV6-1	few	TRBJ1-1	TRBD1	CASNPRPGQGANTEAFF	TGTGCCAGCAACCCCAGACCGGGACAGGGGGCAAACACTGAAGCTTTCTTT
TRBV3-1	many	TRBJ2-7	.	CASSLTSGEGYEQYF	TGTGCCAGCAGCCTTACATCGGGGGAAGGGTACGAGCAGTACTTC
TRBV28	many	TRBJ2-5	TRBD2	CASSFVQGLAGGETQYF	TGTGCCAGCAGTTTCGTCCAGGGACTAGCGGGAGGGGAGACCCAGTACTTC
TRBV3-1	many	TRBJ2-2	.	CASSQEIRAPGELFF	TGTGCCAGCAGCCAAGAAATCAGGGCCCCCGGGGAGCTGTTTTTT
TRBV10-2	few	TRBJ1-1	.	CASSGGAVNTEAFF	TGCGCCAGCAGCGGTGGGGCGGTGAACACTGAAGCTTTCTTT
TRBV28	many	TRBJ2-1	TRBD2	CASSPTSGYYNEQFF	TGTGCCAGCAGTCCCACTAGCGGGTACTACAATGAGCAGTTCTTC
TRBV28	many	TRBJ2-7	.	CASSPPGDRYEQYF	TGTGCCAGCAGTCCTCCGGGAGACAGGTACGAGCAGTACTTC
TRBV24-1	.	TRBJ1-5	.	CATSEYRVNQPQHF	TGTGCCACCAGTGAGTACAGGGTTAATCAGCCCCAGCATTTT
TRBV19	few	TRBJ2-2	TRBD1	CATRDKGRGTGELFF	TGTGCCACCCGGGATAAAGGCAGGGGGACCGGGGAGCTGTTTTTT
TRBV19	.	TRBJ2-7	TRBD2	CASSIAAGDEQYF	TGTGCCAGTAGTATCGCAGCGGGGGACGAGCAGTACTTC
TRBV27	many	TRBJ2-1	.	CASSLGVAVLRDEQFF	TGTGCCAGCAGTTTAGGGGTGGCGGTACTAAGGGATGAGCAGTTCTTC
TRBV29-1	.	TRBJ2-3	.	CSVEGRATDTQYF	TGCAGCGTTGAAGGGCGGGCCACAGATACGCAGTATTTT
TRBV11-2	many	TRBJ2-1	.	CASSLEPRPSSYNEQFF	TGTGCCAGCAGCTTAGAACCGCGGCCCAGCTCCTACAATGAGCAGTTCTTC
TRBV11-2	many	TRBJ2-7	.	CASRKTGRTYEQYF	TGTGCCAGCAGGAAGACGGGCAGGACCTACGAGCAGTACTTC
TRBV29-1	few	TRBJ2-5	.	CSAFTPRGETQYF	TGCAGCGCCTTCACGCCGCGGGGAGAGACCCAGTACTTC
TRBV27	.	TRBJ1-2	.	CASSPYYRDNYGYTF	TGTGCCAGCAGTCCCTACTACCGGGACAACTATGGCTACACCTTC
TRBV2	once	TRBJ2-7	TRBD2	CTSKRLADVEQYF	TGTACCAGCAAACGACTAGCCGACGTCGAGCAGTACTTC